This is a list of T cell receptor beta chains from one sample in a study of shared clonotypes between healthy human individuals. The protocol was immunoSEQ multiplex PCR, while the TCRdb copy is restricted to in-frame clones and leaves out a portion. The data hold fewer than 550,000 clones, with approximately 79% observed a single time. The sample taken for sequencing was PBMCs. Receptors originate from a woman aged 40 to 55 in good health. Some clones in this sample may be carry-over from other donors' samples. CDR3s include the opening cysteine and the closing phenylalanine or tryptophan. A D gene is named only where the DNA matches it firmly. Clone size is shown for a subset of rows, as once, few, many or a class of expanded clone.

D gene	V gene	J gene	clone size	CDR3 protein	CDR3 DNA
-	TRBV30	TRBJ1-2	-	CAWSRGGSRTF	TGTGCCTGGAGTAGGGGCGGGTCCCGCACCTTC
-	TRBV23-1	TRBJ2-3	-	CASSQFRREADTQYF	TGCGCCAGCAGTCAATTTAGGCGGGAAGCAGATACGCAGTATTTT
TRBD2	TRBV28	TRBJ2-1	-	CASSFSGSDAYNEQFF	TGTGCCAGCAGTTTTAGCGGGAGCGATGCCTACAATGAGCAGTTCTTC
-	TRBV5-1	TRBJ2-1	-	CASSLEWGKRHNEQFF	TGCGCCAGCAGCTTGGAATGGGGAAAGCGCCACAATGAGCAGTTCTTC
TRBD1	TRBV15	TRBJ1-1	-	CATSRVKGATEAFF	TGTGCCACCAGCAGAGTAAAGGGGGCCACTGAAGCTTTCTTT
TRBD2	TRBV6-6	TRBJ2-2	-	CASRRAGANTGELFF	TGTGCCAGCAGGAGAGCGGGGGCCAACACCGGGGAGCTGTTTTTT
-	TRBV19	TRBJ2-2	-	CASSNRDLTPGELFF	TGTGCCAGTAGCAACAGGGACTTGACGCCCGGGGAGCTGTTTTTT
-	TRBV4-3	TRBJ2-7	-	CASSQEVGPEQYF	TGCGCCAGCAGCCAAGAGGTAGGGCCCGAGCAGTACTTC
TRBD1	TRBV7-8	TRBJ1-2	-	CASSQYRGASGYTF	TGTGCCAGCAGCCAATACAGGGGAGCGAGTGGCTACACCTTC
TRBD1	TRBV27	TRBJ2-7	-	CASRMGQGWNEQYF	TGTGCCAGCAGGATGGGACAGGGATGGAACGAGCAGTACTTC
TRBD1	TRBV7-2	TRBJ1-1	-	CASSLGGQGGTEAFF	TGTGCCAGCAGCTTAGGGGGACAGGGCGGGACTGAAGCTTTCTTT
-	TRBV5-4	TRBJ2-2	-	CASSSQNTGELFF	TGTGCCAGCAGCTCACAGAACACCGGGGAGCTGTTTTTT
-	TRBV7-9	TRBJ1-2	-	CASSLEWDLWNYGYTF	TGTGCCAGCAGTCTAGAGTGGGACCTTTGGAACTATGGCTACACCTTC
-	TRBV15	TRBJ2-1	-	CATSRDVGPYNEQFF	TGTGCCACCAGCAGAGATGTAGGTCCCTACAATGAGCAGTTCTTC
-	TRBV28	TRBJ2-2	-	CASSFRTGELFF	TGTGCCAGCAGTTTTCGCACCGGGGAGCTGTTTTTT
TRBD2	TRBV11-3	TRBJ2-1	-	CASSSGTSGQYNEQFF	TGTGCCAGCAGCTCCGGGACTAGCGGGCAATACAATGAGCAGTTCTTC
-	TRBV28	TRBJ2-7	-	CASSTHVPRGYEQYF	TGTGCCAGCAGCACTCATGTCCCCCGGGGGTACGAGCAGTACTTC
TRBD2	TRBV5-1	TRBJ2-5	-	CASSLQRTSGTGETQYF	TGCGCCAGCAGCTTGCAGAGGACTAGCGGAACTGGGGAGACCCAGTACTTC
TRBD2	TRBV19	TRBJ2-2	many	CASGGGSGSLGTGELFF	TGTGCCAGTGGGGGTGGTAGCGGGAGTCTCGGCACCGGGGAGCTGTTTTTT
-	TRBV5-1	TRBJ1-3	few	CASSLVGTRNTIYF	TGCGCCAGCAGCTTGGTAGGGACCCGAAACACCATATATTTT
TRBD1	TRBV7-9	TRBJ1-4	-	CASSLGHTGGTNEKLFF	TGTGCCAGCAGCTTAGGTCACACAGGGGGCACTAATGAAAAACTGTTTTTT